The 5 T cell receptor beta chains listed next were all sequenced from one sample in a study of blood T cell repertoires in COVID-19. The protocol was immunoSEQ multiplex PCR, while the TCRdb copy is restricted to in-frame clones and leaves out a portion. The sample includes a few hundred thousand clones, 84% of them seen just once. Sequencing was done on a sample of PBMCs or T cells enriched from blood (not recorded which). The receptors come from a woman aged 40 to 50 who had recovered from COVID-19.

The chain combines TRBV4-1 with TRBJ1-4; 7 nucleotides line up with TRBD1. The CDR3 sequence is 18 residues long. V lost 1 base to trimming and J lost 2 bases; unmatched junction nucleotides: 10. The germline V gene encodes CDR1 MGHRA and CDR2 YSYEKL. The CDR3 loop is CASSQGRGRVGTNEKLFF. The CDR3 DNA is TGCGCCAGCAGCCAAGGAAGGGGGCGAGTGGGGACTAATGAAAAACTGTTTTTT.

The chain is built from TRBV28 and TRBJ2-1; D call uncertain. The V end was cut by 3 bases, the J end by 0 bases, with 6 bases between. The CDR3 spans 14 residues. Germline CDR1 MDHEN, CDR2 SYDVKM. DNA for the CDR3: TGTGCCAGCAGTTTTGCGGCCTCCTACAATGAGCAGTTCTTC. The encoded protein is CASSFAASYNEQFF. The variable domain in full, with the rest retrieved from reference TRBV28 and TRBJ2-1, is DVKVTQSSRYLVKRTGEKVFLECVQDMDHENMFWYRQDPGLGLRLIYFSYDVKMKEKGDIPEGYSVSREKKERFSLILESASTNQTSMYLCASSFAASYNEQFFGPGTRLTVL.

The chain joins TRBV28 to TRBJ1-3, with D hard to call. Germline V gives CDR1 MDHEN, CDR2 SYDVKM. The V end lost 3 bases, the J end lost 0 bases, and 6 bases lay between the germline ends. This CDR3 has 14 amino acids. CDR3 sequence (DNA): TGTGCCAGCAGTTTGTACAGCTCTGGAAACACCATATATTTT. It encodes CASSLYSSGNTIYF.

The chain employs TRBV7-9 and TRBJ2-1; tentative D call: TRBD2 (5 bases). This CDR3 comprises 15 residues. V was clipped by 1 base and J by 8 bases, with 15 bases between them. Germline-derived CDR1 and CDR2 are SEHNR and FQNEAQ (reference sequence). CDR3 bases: TGTGCCAGCAGCTTAGAGGACTTCCTCCGCCATGAGCAGTTCTTC. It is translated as CASSLEDFLRHEQFF.

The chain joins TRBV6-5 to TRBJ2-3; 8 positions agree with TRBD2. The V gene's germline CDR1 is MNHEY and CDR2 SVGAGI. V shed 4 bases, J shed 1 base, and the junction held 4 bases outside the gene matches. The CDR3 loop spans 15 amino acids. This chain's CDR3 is CASSSPAGGTDTQYF. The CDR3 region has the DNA TGTGCCAGCAGTTCGCCAGCGGGAGGCACAGATACGCAGTATTTT.